The sequence of this T cell receptor (beta chain) was determined in a study of long-term antiretroviral therapy in people with HIV. Findings and limits, study-wide: HIV repertoires had narrower CDR3 length ranges than controls. Repertoire dominance by clones expanded before ART was seen at all time points. Diversity went up after ART and still fell short of transplant donor controls.

This clone appeared a few times. Its antigen is unknown. This CDR3 is built from 16 residues. CDR1 is LGHNA and CDR2 is YSLEER in the germline V gene. V was cut by 3 bases and J by 5 bases, with 16 bases left in between. Per donor, at least one pre-ART and at least two post-ART PBMC samples were obtained. Samples were assayed with immunoSEQ v3.0 at survey level. Only in-frame clones appear in the TCRdb table, and some are missing; sequencing was by immunoSEQ multiplex PCR. The table lists some 40,000 clones, roughly nine tenths of them singletons, with roughly 4% in the top ten. This TCR was recovered from a woman between 45 and 60 years old with HIV. V usage is TRBV4-3 and J usage is TRBJ2-2; no clear D gene. Material: unsorted PBMCs, obtained 1.2 years after starting antiretroviral therapy. For the CDR3, the DNA is TGCGCCAGCAGCCACAGAGCAGGAGTATCGACCGGGGAGCTGTTTTTT. Translation: CASSHRAGVSTGELFF.